This T cell receptor (beta chain) originates from a study of T cell responses to AZD1222 COVID-19 vaccine. As regards this clone: Its target is unknown.

The V gene lost 4 bases and the J gene lost 7 bases, with 14 bases spanning the gap. Germline CDR1 SGHRS, CDR2 YFSETQ. CDR3 size: 13 residues. Clones were read by immunoSEQ multiplex PCR, and TCRdb kept only the in-frame ones, dropping some. The repertoire holds around 150,000 clones, with more than 75% as singletons. Findings of the study overall: Donors were largely white British and mainly female; clonal diversity was possibly underestimated. Spike-specific TCR breadth and depth rose after two AZD1222 doses. CD4 TCRs covered the whole spike, strongest at regions 160-218 and 743-854. Repertoires were collected only later (after the peak T cell response had occurred).

V gene TRBV5-1 combines with J gene TRBJ1-2; D is perhaps TRBD1 (5 bases). The clonotype comes from an adult in good health. Material: peripheral blood, obtained on day 0 of AZD1222 vaccination. Written as DNA, the CDR3 is TGCGCCAGCAGCCCCGGACACGCCGGTGGCTACACCTTC. Amino acid sequence: CASSPGHAGGYTF.